This TCR beta chain was recorded in a study of cytomegalovirus exposure and HLA in healthy donors. Study in general: Around 80 million unique TCRs from HLA-typed donors were held in an early data release.

Germline assignment: CDR1 SGHKS and CDR2 YYEKEE (reference sequence). The CDR3 sequence is 14 residues long. Trimming took off 1 base at V and 2 bases at J, with 8 bases between the two ends. Findings and caveats of the study: Another analysis was done later, and it associated roughly 15,000 TCR beta sequences with HLA alleles at 0.05 false discovery rate.

Remarks on this clone: The antigen remains undetermined.

The PCR was carried out with 60 Vbeta primers and 13 Jbeta primers. Sequencing used immunoSEQ multiplex PCR; TCRdb keeps in-frame clones, though not all of them. The sample carries 150,000 or so clones, approximately 81% recorded once. The chain has TRBV5-5 and TRBJ2-3; no definite D call. The sequencing sample was made of PBMCs. This clonotype was obtained from a man aged 50 to 59 in good health and CMV-seropositive. The CDR3 nucleotides read TGTGCCAGCAGCTTGCAGGCCTCCACAGATACGCAGTATTTT. Its translation is CASSLQASTDTQYF.